The 23 T cell receptor beta chains presented below share a single source sample, sequenced in a study of blood T cell repertoires in COVID-19. The data were produced by immunoSEQ multiplex PCR, yet TCRdb's version contains in-frame clones alone and is incomplete. The sample contains 430,000 or so clones, around 89% of which appear only once. The sequenced material came from PBMCs or T cells enriched from blood (not recorded which). These receptors were obtained from a middle-aged woman who had recovered from COVID-19.

This chain uses TRBV7-9 with TRBJ1-5, with 7 bases matching TRBD1. The V segment lost 1 base and the J segment 4 bases; nucleotides outside the gene matches: 7. This CDR3 has 16 amino acids. CDR1 and CDR2 from the germline V gene are SEHNR and FQNEAQ (reference sequence). This CDR3 reads CASSLGGDRQNQPQHF. CDR3 DNA: TGTGCCAGCAGCTTAGGCGGGGACAGACAAAATCAGCCCCAGCATTTT.

This chain links TRBV5-1 with TRBJ1-3; D may be TRBD1 (5 bases). CDR1 SGHRS and CDR2 YFSETQ come from the germline V gene. This CDR3 has 14 residues. Trimming cost V 4 bases and J 3 bases, with 11 bases left between them. CDR3 nucleotide sequence: TGCGCCAGCAGCCCCCGGGGGGGTGGAAACACCATATATTTT. Translating it yields CASSPRGGGNTIYF.

The chain has TRBV12-3 or TRBV12-4 and TRBJ2-7; perhaps TRBD2 as D (6 bases). This CDR3 region has 13 residues. Trimming removed 0 bases at V and 5 bases at J, with 8 bases between. CDR3 amino acids: CASSLAGEDEQYF. In nucleotides, the CDR3 is TGTGCCAGCAGTTTAGCAGGGGAGGACGAGCAGTACTTC.

Here the CDR3 reads CASSLVQMNTEAFF. For the CDR3, the DNA is TGCGCCAGCAGCTTGGTTCAAATGAACACTGAAGCTTTCTTT. The rearrangement joins TRBV5-1 to TRBJ1-1, with no clear D. From germline, CDR1 is SGHRS and CDR2 YFSETQ. V lost 0 bases and J 0 bases, leaving 6 bases between the germline ends. The CDR3 runs to 14 residues.

Concerning this clone itself: Additional DNA sequences in this sample encode the identical CDR3. The chain carries TRBV7-9 and TRBJ1-1, with 7 bases lining up with TRBD1. Germline CDR1 is SEHNR and CDR2 is FQNEAQ (reference sequence). V dropped 5 bases and J dropped 0; count of bases not matched to a gene: 0. There are 13 residues in the CDR3. The CDR3 sequence is CASSQGVNTEAFF. The CDR3 bases are TGTGCCAGCAGCCAGGGGGTGAACACTGAAGCTTTCTTT.

This clone came up once. The chain joins TRBV15 to TRBJ2-7; 7 bases are shared with TRBD2. CDR1 is LNHNV and CDR2 is YYDKDF in the germline V gene (reference sequence). CDR3 length: 15 residues. V gave up 4 bases and J gave up 1 base; unmatched junction bases: 7. The CDR3 DNA reads as TGTGCCACCAGCACGCGGGGGATCCCATCCTACGAGCAGTACTTC. This translates into CATSTRGIPSYEQYF.

This clone was detected only once. V usage is TRBV3-1 (or the pseudogene TRBV3-2) and J usage is TRBJ1-1, with TRBD1 as a possible D gene (5 bases). Trimming cost V 10 bases and J 5 bases, with 17 bases left between them. Per the germline V gene, CDR1 is LGHDT and CDR2 is YNNKEL (reference sequence). CDR3 length: 13 amino acids. The CDR3 loop is CAKIEDTDTEAFF. The CDR3 DNA reads as TGTGCCAAAATCGAGGACACGGATACTGAAGCTTTCTTT.

The rearrangement uses TRBV2 and TRBJ2-2; 12 nucleotides align to TRBD1. CDR3 size: 15 residues. V lost 8 bases and J lost 8; bases outside the gene matches: 9. Germline lookup yields CDR1 SNHLY and CDR2 FYNNEI. The CDR3 nucleotides read TGTGCCAGCGGGGAGGGACAGGGGGCGCGTGGGGAGCTGTTTTTT. Protein product: CASGEGQGARGELFF.

The chain has TRBV4-2 and TRBJ2-3, with a weak D call TRBD1 (6 bases). The CDR3 extends over 14 amino acids. Trimming stripped 0 bases from V and 4 bases from J, with 8 bases between. From germline, CDR1 is LGHNA and CDR2 YNFKEQ. The CDR3 here is CASSQEGGADTQYF. DNA for the CDR3: TGTGCCAGCAGCCAAGAAGGGGGAGCAGATACGCAGTATTTT.

The table lists this clone with a few counts. The gene calls are TRBV15 and TRBJ2-1, with a tentative D call TRBD1 (5 bases). The germline gives CDR1 LNHNV, CDR2 YYDKDF (reference sequence). Trimming cost V 5 bases and J 6 bases, with 11 bases left between them. The CDR3 is made up of 13 amino acids. In nucleotides, the CDR3 is TGTGCCACCAGCCCCAGGGCCTTCAATGAGCAGTTCTTC. This encodes CATSPRAFNEQFF. The variable domain in full, completed from reference TRBV15 and TRBJ2-1, reads DAMVIQNPRYQVTQFGKPVTLSCSQTLNHNVMYWYQQKSSQAPKLLFHYYDKDFNNEADTPDNFQSRRPNTSFCFLDIRSPGLGDTAMYLCATSPRAFNEQFFGPGTRLTVL.

This chain uses TRBV11-2 with TRBJ1-1, with D uncertain. Trimming took 5 bases from V and 5 from J, leaving 9 bases between them. This CDR3 comprises 12 residues. Germline CDR1 SGHAT, CDR2 FQNNGV. The chain's CDR3 is CASSRLRTEAFF. In nucleotides, the CDR3 is TGTGCCAGCAGCAGGTTGCGGACTGAAGCTTTCTTT.

The chain couples TRBV5-6 to TRBJ1-1, with no clear D. This CDR3 region has 14 residues. Looked up from germline, CDR1 is SGHDT and CDR2 is YYEEEE. V lost 0 bases to trimming and J lost 0 bases, with 6 bases between them. CDR3 amino acids: CASSLGAVNTEAFF. DNA of the CDR3: TGTGCCAGCAGCTTGGGAGCGGTGAACACTGAAGCTTTCTTT. Combining the CDR3 with reference TRBV5-6 and TRBJ1-1 gives the whole variable domain DAGVTQSPTHLIKTRGQQVTLRCSPKSGHDTVSWYQQALGQGPQFIFQYYEEEERQRGNFPDRFSGHQFPNYSSELNVNALLLGDSALYLCASSLGAVNTEAFFGQGTRLTVV.

This chain joins TRBV2 and TRBJ1-2; no definite D call. Per germline, CDR1 SNHLY and CDR2 FYNNEI. The CDR3 contains 14 residues. V was cut by 0 bases and J by 4 bases, with 9 bases left in between. The CDR3 reads CASSEAADIYGYTF. The CDR3 DNA follows: TGTGCCAGCAGTGAAGCCGCCGACATCTATGGCTACACCTTC.

The V and J genes are TRBV27 and TRBJ2-1; 7 bases line up with TRBD2. CDR1 is MNHEY and CDR2 is SMNVEV in the germline V gene (reference sequence). V lost 3 bases, J lost 8 bases, and 4 bases stayed unmatched. The CDR3 has 13 amino acids. CDR3 sequence: CASSFGGRDEQFF. CDR3 in DNA: TGTGCCAGCAGTTTCGGAGGGAGGGATGAGCAGTTCTTC.

The chain couples TRBV29-1 to TRBJ2-7; 7 bases align to TRBD1. Trimming at V came to 7 bases and at J to 3 bases, leaving 6 bases not matched to a gene. Germline V gene data show CDR1 as SQVTM and CDR2 as ANQGSEA. The CDR3 spans 12 residues. CDR3 DNA: TGCAGCGCAGAGGGGGCAGGCTACGAGCAGTACTTC. The encoded protein is CSAEGAGYEQYF.

This chain uses TRBV7-9 with TRBJ2-7; 7 nucleotides agree with TRBD1. Germline trimming cut 5 bases from V and 0 bases from J; bases unmatched to any gene: 7. The CDR3 contains 15 residues. Germline CDR1 SEHNR, CDR2 FQNEAQ (reference sequence). This CDR3 reads CASSALGQSSYEQYF. CDR3 bases: TGTGCCAGCAGCGCACTGGGACAGAGCTCCTACGAGCAGTACTTC.

The chain combines TRBV10-3 with TRBJ1-2; the match to TRBD1 covers 10 bases. The CDR3 consists of 14 residues. V shed 8 bases, J shed 4 bases, and the junction held 7 bases outside the gene matches. The germline V gene has CDR1 ENHRY and CDR2 SYGVKD. DNA for the CDR3: TGTGCCATCTTTGGGACAGGGGAAGGCTATGGCTACACCTTC. This encodes CAIFGTGEGYGYTF.

The chain has TRBV7-9 and TRBJ1-2; the match to TRBD1 covers 8 bases. Germline V gene data show CDR1 as SEHNR and CDR2 as FQNEAQ (reference sequence). Trimming removed 5 bases from V and 6 bases from J; junction bases left unmatched: 14. This CDR3 has 16 residues. The CDR3 protein is CASSQAGTGGSDGYTF. CDR3 coding DNA: TGTGCCAGCAGCCAAGCCGGGACAGGAGGTTCGGATGGCTACACCTTC.

This chain joins TRBV6-5 and TRBJ1-5; D gene ambiguous. The CDR3 length is 15 residues. The V end was cut by 2 bases, the J end by 0 bases, with 8 bases between. Germline V lookup: CDR1 MNHEY, CDR2 SVGAGI. CDR3 in amino acids: CASSYREGSNQPQHF. The CDR3 nucleotides read TGTGCCAGCAGTTACAGGGAGGGTAGCAATCAGCCCCAGCATTTT.

The chain recombines TRBV5-1 with TRBJ1-2, with D perhaps matching TRBD1 (6 bases). The CDR3 covers 12 residues. CDR1 SGHRS and CDR2 YFSETQ come from the germline V gene. The DNA for the CDR3 is TGCGGTAGCAGGGGAGACATAAAGGGCTACACCTTC. It yields the protein CGSRGDIKGYTF.

This CDR3 is CASMSFRAGNTIYF. DNA of the CDR3: TGTGCCAGTATGTCTTTCAGGGCTGGAAACACCATATATTTT. The J gene is TRBJ1-3, the V gene TRBV19; tentatively, D is TRBD1 (5 bases). Germline assignment: CDR1 LNHDA and CDR2 SQIVND (reference sequence). CDR3 length: 14 amino acids. V was trimmed by 7 bases and J by 2 bases, leaving 12 bases between them.

The rearrangement uses TRBV7-9 and TRBJ2-1; maybe TRBD2 (6 bases). CDR3 length equals 16 residues. The germline V and J ends were trimmed by 0 bases and 4 bases, with 13 bases remaining between them. The V gene's germline CDR1 is SEHNR and CDR2 FQNEAQ (reference sequence). The CDR3 nucleotides read TGTGCCAGCAGCTTAGCTCACAGCGGGTCATACAATGAGCAGTTCTTC. This gives the protein CASSLAHSGSYNEQFF. Full variable domain (outside the CDR3, taken from reference TRBV7-9 and TRBJ2-1): DTGVSQNPRHKITKRGQNVTFRCDPISEHNRLYWYRQTLGQGPEFLTYFQNEAQLEKSRLLSDRFSAERPKGSFSTLEIQRTEQGDSAMYLCASSLAHSGSYNEQFFGPGTRLTVL.

V usage is TRBV5-4 and J usage is TRBJ2-2, with a weak D call TRBD2 (7 bases). V was cut by 0 bases and J by 2 bases, with 8 bases left in between. The CDR3 has 15 amino acids. CDR1 is SGHNT, CDR2 YYREEE, per germline (reference sequence). DNA for the CDR3: TGTGCCAGCAGCTTGGGCGGGGGCAACACCGGGGAGCTGTTTTTT. This sequence encodes CASSLGGGNTGELFF. The variable domain in full, with the rest retrieved from reference TRBV5-4 and TRBJ2-2, is ETGVTQSPTHLIKTRGQQVTLRCSSQSGHNTVSWYQQALGQGPQFIFQYYREEENGRGNFPPRFSGLQFPNYSSELNVNALELDDSALYLCASSLGGGNTGELFFGEGSRLTVL.